The clone carrying this T cell receptor (beta chain) has a count of ten or more. This record comes from a study of identical twins. TCRdb re-analysed the 5' RACE reads in MiXCR, keeping a single row per CDR3 protein. The table lists hundreds of thousands of distinct CDR3 sequences, 5.5% to 6.5% of them singletons. This CDR3 is built from 16 residues. Germline V lookup: CDR1 SEHNR, CDR2 FQNEAQ (reference sequence). V lost 4 bases to trimming and J lost 8 bases; unmatched junction nucleotides: 5. This receptor was taken from a man younger than 30 in good health. The chain uses TRBV7-9 and TRBJ2-1; the match to TRBD2 covers 16 bases. Material for sequencing was naive T cells sorted from blood. The CDR3 spells CASSSGTSGRGYEQFF. CDR3 DNA: TGTGCCAGCAGCTCGGGGACTAGCGGGAGGGGATATGAGCAGTTCTTC.